These T cell receptor beta chains were read from a single sample in a study of cytomegalovirus exposure and HLA in healthy donors. The assay was immunoSEQ multiplex PCR, and TCRdb's table has in-frame clones only and misses some. In the table there are tens of thousands of clones, about 9.5% of which are singletons. The sequenced sample was PBMCs. These receptors were collected from a man between 60 and 75 years old in good health and CMV-seropositive. CDR3s include the opening cysteine and the closing phenylalanine or tryptophan. D genes are given only for firm matches. Clone size is shown for a subset of rows, as once, few, many or a class of expanded clone.

D gene,clone size,V gene,J gene,CDR3 DNA,CDR3 protein
TRBD2,few,TRBV15,TRBJ2-3,TGTGCCACCAGCAGAGATTTAGCGGGGGGCGGGGGTACGCAGTATTTT,CATSRDLAGGGGTQYF
TRBD1,-,TRBV7-2,TRBJ1-5,TGTGCCAGCAGCTCTGACAGGGGGCGCGGCAATCAGCCCCAGCATTTT,CASSSDRGRGNQPQHF
TRBD2,few,TRBV28,TRBJ2-2,TGTGCCAGCAGTTTGAGGCTAGCGGGAGCGAGGACCGGGGAGCTGTTTTTT,CASSLRLAGARTGELFF
TRBD1,-,TRBV25-1,TRBJ2-5,TGTGCCAGCAGTGAAGGGGCAGGGGGCATGGAGGCCCAGTACTTC,CASSEGAGGMEAQYF
-,few,TRBV28,TRBJ2-3,TGTGCCAGCAGTTTTGGAGGGACGGCAGATACGCAGTATTTT,CASSFGGTADTQYF
-,-,TRBV4-1,TRBJ1-1,TGCGCCAGCAGCCAAGGGGACGACAGGGAAGCTTTCTTT,CASSQGDDREAFF
-,-,TRBV28,TRBJ2-7,TGTGCCAGCAGTTTAGTCGGGAACTCCTACGAGCAGTACTTC,CASSLVGNSYEQYF
TRBD2,few,TRBV30,TRBJ2-7,TGTGCCCTGGATGGGATTCCGGGGACTAGCGGGGGCTACGAGCAGTACTTC,CALDGIPGTSGGYEQYF
-,-,TRBV2,TRBJ1-3,TGTGCCAGCAGTGTCGGCAGGCCCTCAGGAAACACCATATATTTT,CASSVGRPSGNTIYF
-,-,TRBV10-1,TRBJ1-3,TGCGCCAGCAGTGAGGAGGGAAGGGTTGGAAACACCATATATTTT,CASSEEGRVGNTIYF
-,few,TRBV15,TRBJ2-2,TGTGCCACCAGCAGAGAATTGCGGGGACCCGGGGAGCTGTTTTTT,CATSRELRGPGELFF
TRBD1,few,TRBV6-5,TRBJ2-1,TGTGCCAGCAGTTATCGGGCTTTTGCGACAGGGGGTGAGCAGTTCTTC,CASSYRAFATGGEQFF
-,-,TRBV27,TRBJ1-2,TGTGCCAGCACCCTCTCCTGGGGAGGGGAAGAGAGGAAGGGCTACACCTTC,CASTLSWGGEERKGYTF
-,-,TRBV30,TRBJ2-1,TGTGCCTGGAGTGTAGAGCGGCTTTACAATGAGCAGTTCTTC,CAWSVERLYNEQFF
-,few,TRBV7-9,TRBJ2-3,TGTGCCAGCAGCTGCTTGACTAGTCCGGCGACAGATACGCAGTATTTT,CASSCLTSPATDTQYF
TRBD1,-,TRBV6-6,TRBJ2-5,TGTGCCAGCAGTTACCCCTGGGATGACAGGGAAGAGACCCAGTACTTC,CASSYPWDDREETQYF
TRBD1,few,TRBV28,TRBJ1-2,TGTGCCAGCAGTTCGCAGGCCCCCTCAGAAACCTCTGACAGGGGCGAAGGCTACTCCTTC,CASSSQAPSETSDRGEGYSF
TRBD1,few,TRBV6-6,TRBJ1-1,TGTGCCAGCAGTTGGGAAAGGGGGCACACTGAAGCTTTCTTT,CASSWERGHTEAFF
-,-,TRBV6-1,TRBJ2-3,TGTGCCAGCAGACAGGTTTTTAGCACAGATACGCAGTATTTT,CASRQVFSTDTQYF
-,-,TRBV5-1,TRBJ1-4,TGCGCCAGCAGCTTAGGGGGTTTCAATGAAAAACTGTTTTTT,CASSLGGFNEKLFF
TRBD2,-,TRBV5-1,TRBJ2-3,TGCGCCAGCAGCCATCTAGCGGGATCCTCAGATACGCAGTATTTT,CASSHLAGSSDTQYF
TRBD1,few,TRBV27,TRBJ1-2,TGTGCCAGCAGTTTATCAGGACAGGGCGGAGGTGGCTACACCTTC,CASSLSGQGGGGYTF
TRBD1,few,TRBV2,TRBJ1-2,TGTGCCAGCATTAGTCGACAGGGGAGGATCTATGGCTACACCTTC,CASISRQGRIYGYTF
TRBD2,-,TRBV6-1,TRBJ2-7,TGTGCCAGCAGTGGAACTCGGGGGGGAAGCTCCTACGAGCAGTACTTC,CASSGTRGGSSYEQYF
-,few,TRBV11-2,TRBJ1-6,TGTGCCAGCAGCTCGACCGGGAGCTCCTATAATTCACCCCTCCACTTT,CASSSTGSSYNSPLHF
-,few,TRBV29-1,TRBJ1-2,TGCAGCGACAAATCGGGCTATGGCTACACCTTC,CSDKSGYGYTF
-,few,TRBV19,TRBJ1-6,TGTGCCAGTAGTACCCCGTCGAGTCTATTTTATAATTCACCCCTCCACTTT,CASSTPSSLFYNSPLHF
-,few,TRBV15,TRBJ2-4,TGTGCCACCGAATTGAAAGAGGACAAAAACATTCAGTACTTC,CATELKEDKNIQYF
-,-,TRBV28,TRBJ1-2,TGTGCCAGCAGTGAAGCGACAGGTCGTGGCTACACCTTC,CASSEATGRGYTF
-,few,TRBV5-1,TRBJ1-5,TGCGCCAGCAGCCCCCTAGGCGGGGAACGACAGCCCCAGCATTTT,CASSPLGGERQPQHF
-,-,TRBV7-9,TRBJ1-2,TGTGCCAGCAGCTACGGGAGGGCCAACGGCGACTTC,CASSYGRANGDF
TRBD1,few,TRBV28,TRBJ1-2,TGTGCCAGCAGTGAGGGACAGGGGGGGGGCTACACCTTC,CASSEGQGGGYTF
TRBD1,few,TRBV9,TRBJ1-2,TGTGCCAGCAGCGAGGGACAGGTCTACTATGGCTACACCTTC,CASSEGQVYYGYTF
TRBD2,few,TRBV29-1,TRBJ2-3,TGCAGCGCACTAGCGTCCACAGATACGCAGTATTTT,CSALASTDTQYF
TRBD1,few,TRBV19,TRBJ1-5,TGTGCCAGTAGTACGAGACAGGGGGCCGGTCAGCCCCAGCATTTT,CASSTRQGAGQPQHF
TRBD1,few,TRBV19,TRBJ2-3,TGTGCCAGCGAAGGGACAGGCGATACGCAGTATTTT,CASEGTGDTQYF
TRBD1,few,TRBV7-2,TRBJ1-2,TGTGCCAGCAGCCCAGGGGGCTCGGGCTATGGCTACACCTTC,CASSPGGSGYGYTF
-,few,TRBV5-5,TRBJ2-3,TGTGCCAGCAGCGAAGTAAGGGACACTAACACAGATACGCAGTATTTT,CASSEVRDTNTDTQYF
-,-,TRBV15,TRBJ1-5,TGTGCCACCAGCAGAGACCCACAGGTTGACAATCAGCCCCAGCATTTT,CATSRDPQVDNQPQHF
TRBD2,-,TRBV6-1,TRBJ2-3,TGTGCTCATGCCCTTCTAGCGGGAGGGCCAGATACGCAGTATTTT,CAHALLAGGPDTQYF
-,-,TRBV25-1,TRBJ1-2,TGTGCCAGCAGCCCCACCAGGGGTGGATTCTATGGCTACACCTTC,CASSPTRGGFYGYTF
-,few,TRBV7-2,TRBJ2-7,TGTGCCAGCAGCTTAGAGACAGAGATTTACTACGAGCAGTACTTC,CASSLETEIYYEQYF
TRBD2,-,TRBV5-5,TRBJ2-2,TGTGCCAGCAGCTTTCCCAGCGGGATAAACACCGGGGAGCTGTTTTTT,CASSFPSGINTGELFF
-,-,TRBV6-5,TRBJ2-5,TGTGCCAGCAGTTTGGTCTCTGCGGGGACCCAGTACTTC,CASSLVSAGTQYF
-,few,TRBV5-4,TRBJ1-1,TGTGCCAGCAGCTCCGGTCTGAACACTGAAGCTTTCTTT,CASSSGLNTEAFF
-,-,TRBV20-1,TRBJ2-1,TGCAGTGGGAGTAAGTACAATGAGCAGTTCTTC,CSGSKYNEQFF
-,-,TRBV12-5,TRBJ2-5,TGTGCTAGTGGTTTGGAGGGGCTCGACCAAGAGACCCAGTACTTC,CASGLEGLDQETQYF
TRBD1,medium-sized,TRBV2,TRBJ1-5,TGTGCCAGCAGTGAAGAGGGGACAGGGGGCAATCAGCCCCAGCATTTT,CASSEEGTGGNQPQHF
-,-,TRBV10-3,TRBJ1-6,TGTGCCATCAGTGCAGAACTAAATTCACCCCTCCACTTT,CAISAELNSPLHF
TRBD1,few,TRBV7-9,TRBJ2-5,TGTGCCAGCAGGATGGTACAGGGGTGGGGAGAGACCCAGTACTTC,CASRMVQGWGETQYF
TRBD2,-,TRBV19,TRBJ2-1,TGTGCCAGTTCAGGGCTAGCGGACAACTACAATGAGCAGTTCTTC,CASSGLADNYNEQFF
-,-,TRBV5-1,TRBJ1-2,TGCGCCAGCAGCCCGGAGAGGGTACGGGGCTACACCTTC,CASSPERVRGYTF
TRBD2,-,TRBV28,TRBJ2-3,TGTGCCAGCAGTCTAGCGGACACAGATACGCAGTATTTT,CASSLADTDTQYF
TRBD2,-,TRBV28,TRBJ2-7,TGTGCCAGCAGTTTGCGGCTTACTAGCGGAGCCTACGAGCAGTACTTC,CASSLRLTSGAYEQYF
-,few,TRBV6-5,TRBJ2-1,TGTGCCAGCAGTTACACCTTTGACGGTCTGGACAGTGAGCAGTTCTTC,CASSYTFDGLDSEQFF
-,few,TRBV30,TRBJ1-3,TGTGCCTGGAGTGAACAGCAATTCTCTGGGAACACCATATATTTT,CAWSEQQFSGNTIYF
TRBD1,-,TRBV5-6,TRBJ1-2,TGTGCCAGCAGCTTGGACAGGGGTTCGCCTGGGGGCTACACCTTC,CASSLDRGSPGGYTF